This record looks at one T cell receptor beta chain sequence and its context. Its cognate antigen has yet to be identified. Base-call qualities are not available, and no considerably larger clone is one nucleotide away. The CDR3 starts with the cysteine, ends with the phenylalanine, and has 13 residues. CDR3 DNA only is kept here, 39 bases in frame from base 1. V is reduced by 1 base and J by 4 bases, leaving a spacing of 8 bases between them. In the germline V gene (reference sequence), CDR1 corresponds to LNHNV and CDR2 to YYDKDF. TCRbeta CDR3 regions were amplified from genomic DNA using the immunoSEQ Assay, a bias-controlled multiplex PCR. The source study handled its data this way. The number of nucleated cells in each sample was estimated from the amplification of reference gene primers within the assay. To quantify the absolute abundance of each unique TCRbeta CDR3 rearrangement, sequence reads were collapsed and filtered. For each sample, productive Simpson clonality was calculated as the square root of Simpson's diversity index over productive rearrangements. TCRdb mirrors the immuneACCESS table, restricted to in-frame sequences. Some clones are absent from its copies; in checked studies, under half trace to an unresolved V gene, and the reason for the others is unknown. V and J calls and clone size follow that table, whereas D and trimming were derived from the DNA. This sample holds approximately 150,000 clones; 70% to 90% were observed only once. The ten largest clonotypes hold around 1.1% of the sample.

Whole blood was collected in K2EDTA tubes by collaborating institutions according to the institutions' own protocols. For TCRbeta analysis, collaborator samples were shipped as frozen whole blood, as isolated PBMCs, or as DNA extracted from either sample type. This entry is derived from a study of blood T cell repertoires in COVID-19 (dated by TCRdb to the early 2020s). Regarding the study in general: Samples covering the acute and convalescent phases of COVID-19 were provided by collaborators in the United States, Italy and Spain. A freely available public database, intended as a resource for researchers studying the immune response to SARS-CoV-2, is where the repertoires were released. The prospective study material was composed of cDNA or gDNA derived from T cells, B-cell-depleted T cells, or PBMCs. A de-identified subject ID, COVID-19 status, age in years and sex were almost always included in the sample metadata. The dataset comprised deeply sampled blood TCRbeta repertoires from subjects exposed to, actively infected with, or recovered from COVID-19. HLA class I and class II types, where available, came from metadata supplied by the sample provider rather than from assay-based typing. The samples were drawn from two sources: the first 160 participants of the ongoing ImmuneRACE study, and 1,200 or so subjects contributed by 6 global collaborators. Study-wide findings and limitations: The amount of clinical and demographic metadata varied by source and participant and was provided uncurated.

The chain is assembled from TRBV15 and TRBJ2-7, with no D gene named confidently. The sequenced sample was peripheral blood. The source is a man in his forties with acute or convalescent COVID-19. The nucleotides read TGTGCCACCAGCAGAGCCTTACAGTACGAGCAGTACTTC. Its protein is CATSRALQYEQYF.